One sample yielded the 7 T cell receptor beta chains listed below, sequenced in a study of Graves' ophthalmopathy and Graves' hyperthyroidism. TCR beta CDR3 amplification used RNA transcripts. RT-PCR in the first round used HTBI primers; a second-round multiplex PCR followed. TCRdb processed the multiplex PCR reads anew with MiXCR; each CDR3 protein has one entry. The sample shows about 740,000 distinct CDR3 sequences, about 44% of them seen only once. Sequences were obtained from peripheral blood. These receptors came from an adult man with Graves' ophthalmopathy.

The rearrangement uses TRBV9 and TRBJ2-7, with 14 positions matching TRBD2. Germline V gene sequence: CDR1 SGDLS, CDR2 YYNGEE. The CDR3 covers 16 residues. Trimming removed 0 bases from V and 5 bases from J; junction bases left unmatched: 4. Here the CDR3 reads CASSVAPGLAGDEQYF. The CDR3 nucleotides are TGTGCCAGCAGCGTAGCGCCGGGACTAGCGGGAGACGAGCAGTACTTC.

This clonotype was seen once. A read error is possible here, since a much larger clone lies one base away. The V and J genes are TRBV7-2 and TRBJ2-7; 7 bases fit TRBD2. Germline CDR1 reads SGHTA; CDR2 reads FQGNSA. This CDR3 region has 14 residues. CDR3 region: CASTGGGLAYGQYF. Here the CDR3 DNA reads TGTGCCAGCACTGGGGGGGGGTTAGCCTACGGGCAGTACTTC.

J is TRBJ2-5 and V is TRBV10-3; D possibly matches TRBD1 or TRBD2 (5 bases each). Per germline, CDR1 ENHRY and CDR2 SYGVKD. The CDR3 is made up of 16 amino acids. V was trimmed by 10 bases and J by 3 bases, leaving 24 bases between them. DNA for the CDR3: TGTGCCAGCAGAAGAAGGGGCCTGAGGGCGGAAGAGACCCAGTACTTC. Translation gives CASRRRGLRAEETQYF.

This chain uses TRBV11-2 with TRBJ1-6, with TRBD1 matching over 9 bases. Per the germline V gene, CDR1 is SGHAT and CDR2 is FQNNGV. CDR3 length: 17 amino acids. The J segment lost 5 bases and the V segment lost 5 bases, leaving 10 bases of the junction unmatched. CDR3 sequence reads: CASSRWGTGLDNSPLHF. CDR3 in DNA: TGTGCCAGCAGCAGGTGGGGGACAGGGTTGGATAATTCACCCCTCCACTTT.

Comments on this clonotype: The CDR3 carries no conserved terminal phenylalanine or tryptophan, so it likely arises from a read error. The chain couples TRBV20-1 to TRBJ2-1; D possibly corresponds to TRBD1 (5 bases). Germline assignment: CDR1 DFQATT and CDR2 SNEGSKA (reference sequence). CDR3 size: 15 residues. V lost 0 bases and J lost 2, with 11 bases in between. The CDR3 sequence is CSARDRAGTYNEQFC. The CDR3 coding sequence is TGCAGTGCTAGAGACAGGGCAGGGACCTACAATGAGCAGTTCTGC.

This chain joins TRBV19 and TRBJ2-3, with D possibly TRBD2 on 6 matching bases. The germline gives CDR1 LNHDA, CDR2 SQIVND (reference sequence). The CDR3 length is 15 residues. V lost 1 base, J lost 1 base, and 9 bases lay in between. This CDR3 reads CASSIVADRTDTQYF. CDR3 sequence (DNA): TGTGCCAGTAGTATAGTAGCGGACCGCACAGATACGCAGTATTTT.

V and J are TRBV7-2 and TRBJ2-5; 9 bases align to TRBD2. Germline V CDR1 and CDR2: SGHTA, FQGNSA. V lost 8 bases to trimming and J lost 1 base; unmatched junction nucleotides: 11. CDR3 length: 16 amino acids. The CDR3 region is CASSPFVRGGQETQYF. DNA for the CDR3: TGTGCCAGCTCACCGTTCGTGCGGGGGGGCCAAGAGACCCAGTACTTC.